One sample yielded the 18 T cell receptor beta chains listed below, sequenced in a study of OX40 agonist ivuxolimab in advanced cancers. Libraries were prepared by immunoSEQ multiplex PCR; TCRdb keeps only in-frame clonotypes and omits some of them. The sample gives 20,000 to 25,000 clones, approximately 86% of which show up once; about 18% is in the top ten. The sequencing used CD4+ or CD8+ T cells sorted from blood, collected in a trial of the OX40 agonist ivuxolimab. These receptors were collected from an adult with an advanced solid tumor such as melanoma, head and neck, liver or kidney cancer.

This sequence joins TRBV7-9 and TRBJ1-1; 9 bases fit TRBD1. V shed 5 bases, J shed 4 bases, and the junction held 5 bases outside the gene matches. CDR3 length: 14 residues. Germline V gives CDR1 SEHNR, CDR2 FQNEAQ (reference sequence). In DNA, the CDR3 is TGTGCCAGCAGCGGACAACAGGGGGCCACTGAAGCTTTCTTT. This translates into CASSGQQGATEAFF.

The rearrangement links TRBV27 to TRBJ2-5, with D perhaps TRBD2 (5 bases). Germline lookup yields CDR1 MNHEY and CDR2 SMNVEV (reference sequence). The CDR3 is 14 amino acids. With 0 bases removed from V and 7 bases from J, the gap between germline ends came to 12 bases. For the CDR3, the DNA is TGTGCCAGCAGTTTATCGCGGGTCTGGGGGACCCAGTACTTC. Residues: CASSLSRVWGTQYF.

The chain links TRBV5-1 to TRBJ2-1; 16 positions agree with TRBD2. Germline V lookup: CDR1 SGHRS, CDR2 YFSETQ. The CDR3 covers 19 residues. J was trimmed by 7 bases and V by 4 bases; bases with no gene match: 14. As DNA, the CDR3 is TGCGCCAGCAGCGCCAACCCGGGACTAGCGGGAGGGCCGAGGAATGAGCAGTTCTTC. This encodes CASSANPGLAGGPRNEQFF.

This chain links TRBV9 with TRBJ2-2, with 14 positions matching TRBD2. This CDR3 is 17 amino acids long. Looked up from germline, CDR1 is SGDLS and CDR2 is YYNGEE. V shed 3 bases, J shed 6 bases, and the junction held 7 bases outside the gene matches. The CDR3 spells CASSATSGRALPGELFF. CDR3 DNA sequence: TGTGCCAGCAGCGCGACTAGCGGGAGGGCCCTTCCCGGGGAGCTGTTTTTT.

The genes are TRBV9 and TRBJ2-7; no clear D. Germline values: CDR1 SGDLS, CDR2 YYNGEE. This CDR3 comprises 15 residues. Trimming took 0 bases from V and 4 from J, leaving 14 bases between them. CDR3 sequence: CASSVDPGYGYEQYF. CDR3 DNA: TGTGCCAGCAGCGTAGACCCCGGATACGGATACGAGCAGTACTTC.

This chain joins TRBV29-1 and TRBJ2-3; D ambiguous. The CDR3 length is 10 residues. Germline V gene sequence: CDR1 SQVTM, CDR2 ANQGSEA. With 8 bases removed from V and 2 bases from J, the gap between germline ends came to 5 bases. The CDR3 DNA reads as TGCAGCTCCTACACAGATACGCAGTATTTT. This translates into CSSYTDTQYF.

The CDR3 bases are TGTGCCAGCAGCGACAGGCCAGGGCGGGTGAGCTCCTACGAGCAGTACTTC. Amino acid sequence: CASSDRPGRVSSYEQYF. This chain links TRBV5-6 with TRBJ2-7; maybe TRBD1 (6 bases). Deletions cut 4 bases from V and 0 bases from J, with 20 bases between. Per the germline V gene, CDR1 is SGHDT and CDR2 is YYEEEE. The CDR3 has 17 amino acids.

The rearrangement uses TRBV6-6 and TRBJ2-2; D tentatively reads TRBD1 or TRBD2 (5 bases each). V was trimmed by 10 bases and J by 5 bases, leaving 11 bases between them. Germline V gene lookup returns CDR1 MNHNY and CDR2 SVGAGI (reference sequence). The CDR3 contains 12 residues. CDR3 residues: CATFEGTGELFF. The CDR3 region has the DNA TGTGCCACCTTTGAGGGGACCGGGGAGCTGTTTTTT.

The genes are TRBV30 and TRBJ2-7; no definite D call. The germline V and J ends were trimmed by 2 bases and 3 bases, with 14 bases remaining between them. The germline V gene has CDR1 GTSNPN and CDR2 SVGIG (reference sequence). The CDR3 runs to 14 residues. The CDR3 region is CAWSTGPPSYEQYF. CDR3 DNA sequence: TGTGCCTGGAGTACTGGGCCGCCCAGCTACGAGCAGTACTTC.

This clone has only a few counts. This chain uses TRBV7-9 with TRBJ2-2, with 9 bases that match TRBD2. Looked up from germline, CDR1 is SEHNR and CDR2 is FQNEAQ (reference sequence). V shed 5 bases and J 10 bases; nucleotides not matched to a gene: 11. The CDR3 is 15 residues long. This CDR3 reads CASSPGLSGGLELFF. CDR3 coding DNA: TGTGCCAGCAGCCCGGGACTTAGCGGGGGTCTGGAGCTGTTTTTT.

This chain joins TRBV5-4 and TRBJ2-1, with no clear D. The CDR3 is 14 residues long. From germline, CDR1 is SGHNT and CDR2 YYREEE (reference sequence). Deletions cut 0 bases from V and 4 bases from J, with 8 bases between. The CDR3 nucleotides read TGTGCCAGCAGCTTGGTTGGCGTGTACAATGAGCAGTTCTTC. Translation gives CASSLVGVYNEQFF.

The chain is built from TRBV21-1 and TRBJ2-5. TRBV21-1 is listed as a pseudogene. The CDR3 runs 16 residues. CDR3 DNA: TGTGCCAGCAGCAGGCCGACGTTATTGGGGGTGGAGACCCAGTACTTC. Amino acid sequence: CASSRPTLLGVETQYF.

This rearrangement joins TRBV27 to TRBJ2-4; a possible D gene is TRBD1 (6 bases). The V and J ends lost 5 bases and 1 base respectively, with 12 bases between them. CDR1 MNHEY and CDR2 SMNVEV come from the germline V gene (reference sequence). The CDR3 loop spans 15 amino acids. The chain's CDR3 is CASSRNRVAKNIQYF. The CDR3 bases are TGTGCCAGCAGTCGAAACAGGGTTGCCAAAAACATTCAGTACTTC.

J is TRBJ1-4 and V is TRBV2, with TRBD1 matching 10 bases. The J segment lost 7 bases and the V segment lost 1 base, leaving 3 bases of the junction unmatched. Per the germline V gene, CDR1 is SNHLY and CDR2 is FYNNEI. CDR3 length: 15 residues. Here the CDR3 reads CASSEVGDRGEKLFF. CDR3 in DNA: TGTGCCAGCAGTGAAGTGGGGGACAGGGGTGAAAAACTGTTTTTT.

The rearrangement joins TRBV5-4 to TRBJ2-7; possible D gene TRBD1, 5 bases. The CDR3 has 15 amino acids. Trimming pared 4 bases from V and 2 bases from J, leaving 16 bases between. Germline V lookup: CDR1 SGHNT, CDR2 YYREEE (reference sequence). This chain's CDR3 is CASSEDPGNPYEQYF. The CDR3 region has the DNA TGTGCCAGCAGCGAGGACCCAGGGAATCCCTACGAGCAGTACTTC.

This sequence joins TRBV5-1 and TRBJ2-3; D possibly uses TRBD1 or TRBD2 (5 bases each). The CDR3 is 15 residues long. Deletions cut 4 bases from V and 4 bases from J, with 16 bases between. CDR1 SGHRS and CDR2 YFSETQ come from the germline V gene. The CDR3 nucleotides read TGCGCCAGCAGCAGCCGGGACCCCGGGGCAGATACGCAGTATTTT. The encoded protein is CASSSRDPGADTQYF.

V and J are TRBV25-1 and TRBJ2-2; D is unclear. Germline loops: CDR1 MGHDK, CDR2 SYGVNS. Trimming pared 5 bases from V and 6 bases from J, leaving 7 bases between. The CDR3 loop spans 12 amino acids. Here the CDR3 DNA reads TGTGCCAGCAGTAATTGGGCCGGGGAGCTGTTTTTT. Translated, it gives CASSNWAGELFF.

This clone was detected only once. The chain links TRBV21-1 to TRBJ2-3; the DNA was not compared with TRBD2, the D call given in the table. TRBV21-1 is given as a pseudogene. The CDR3 is 18 amino acids. The CDR3 reads CASSKARTSSESGDTQYF. The CDR3 nucleotides read TGTGCCAGCAGCAAAGCACGGACTAGCTCCGAGAGCGGAGATACGCAGTATTTT.